This T cell receptor (beta chain) comes out of a study of blood T cell repertoires in COVID-19. As for the study in general: Italy, Spain and the United States were the sources of the convalescent and acute COVID-19 samples. PBMCs, B-cell-depleted T cells, or T cells provided the cDNA or gDNA that made up the material.

After removal of 0 bases from V and 7 bases from J, the junction contained 6 bases not matched to a gene. Germline CDR1 reads SGHTA; CDR2 reads FQGNSA. The CDR3 sequence is 16 residues long. Authors' analysis steps: Estimation of nucleated cell counts relied on the amplification of reference gene primers. The protocol was immunoSEQ multiplex PCR, while the TCRdb copy is restricted to in-frame clones and leaves out a portion. Clone size and the V and J calls come from that table; the DNA yielded D and trimming. Of some 250,000 clones in the sample, around four fifths are singletons; the top ten hold 5.7%.

Sequenced sample: peripheral blood. This chain joins TRBV7-2 and TRBJ1-4; 9 bases map to TRBD1. This receptor was identified in a man older than 75 with acute or convalescent COVID-19. The CDR3 region is CASSLAPTGGREKLFF. In DNA, the CDR3 is TGTGCCAGCAGCTTAGCCCCGACAGGGGGTCGTGAAAAACTGTTTTTT.